The present entry profiles one T cell receptor beta chain with its context. Its antigen is undetermined. Measured with immunoSEQ multiplex PCR; TCRdb has only the in-frame clones, and not every one. The data contain about 120,000 clones, just over 85% of them singletons. The data are from a study of T cell responses to AZD1222 COVID-19 vaccine. Notes on the study in general: The span of vaccine-associated CD4 TCRs extended across spike, with dominance at 160-218 and 743-854. At baseline, seropositivity was found in only a handful of AZD1222 recipients.

Germline loops: CDR1 SGHAT, CDR2 FQNNGV. The CDR3 is 13 amino acids. V lost 4 bases and J 9 bases, leaving 12 bases between the germline ends. The sample consisted of peripheral blood, taken 28 days after the second AZD1222 dose. The source is an adult who received the AZD1222 COVID-19 vaccine. The chain uses TRBV11-2 and TRBJ1-4; the D gene is possibly TRBD1 (5 bases). The CDR3 nucleotides read TGTGCCAGCAGCTACGACAGCGAGAAAAAACTGTTTTTT. This sequence encodes CASSYDSEKKLFF.